Presented here are 2 T cell receptor beta chains from one specimen sequenced in a study of early T cells in non-severe SARS-CoV-2 infection. From the 5' RACE reads, TCRdb called clonotypes with MiXCR, one entry per CDR3 protein. The sample shows roughly 72,000 distinct CDR3 sequences, 9.5% to 15% of them seen only once. The source was whole blood, collected at baseline. The receptors were sampled from an adult who was a healthcare worker with PCR-confirmed SARS-CoV-2 infection or an uninfected control (not recorded which).

In its sample, this clonotype was seen a few times. The V call is TRBV5-4, the J call TRBJ1-1; 7 bases are shared with TRBD1. The CDR3 is made up of 14 amino acids. J lost 4 bases, V lost 4 bases, and 7 bases had no gene match. Germline V lookup: CDR1 SGHNT, CDR2 YYREEE (reference sequence). The CDR3 loop is CASSVRGRSTEAFF. The CDR3 bases are TGTGCCAGCAGCGTAAGGGGGCGTAGCACTGAAGCTTTCTTT. The complete variable domain, with remaining parts taken from reference TRBV5-4 and TRBJ1-1, reads ETGVTQSPTHLIKTRGQQVTLRCSSQSGHNTVSWYQQALGQGPQFIFQYYREEENGRGNFPPRFSGLQFPNYSSELNVNALELDDSALYLCASSVRGRSTEAFFGQGTRLTVV.

This clonotype was seen more than once but under ten times. This rearrangement joins TRBV5-5 to TRBJ1-2; 11 bases align to TRBD1. The CDR3 runs 19 residues. Germline V gives CDR1 SGHKS, CDR2 YYEKEE (reference sequence). V lost 4 bases, J lost 4 bases, and 18 bases stayed unmatched. CDR3 sequence (DNA): TGTGCCAGCAGCCAAACCCCGGCGGACAGGGGGCGATTTCTCTATGGCTACACCTTC. It translates to CASSQTPADRGRFLYGYTF.